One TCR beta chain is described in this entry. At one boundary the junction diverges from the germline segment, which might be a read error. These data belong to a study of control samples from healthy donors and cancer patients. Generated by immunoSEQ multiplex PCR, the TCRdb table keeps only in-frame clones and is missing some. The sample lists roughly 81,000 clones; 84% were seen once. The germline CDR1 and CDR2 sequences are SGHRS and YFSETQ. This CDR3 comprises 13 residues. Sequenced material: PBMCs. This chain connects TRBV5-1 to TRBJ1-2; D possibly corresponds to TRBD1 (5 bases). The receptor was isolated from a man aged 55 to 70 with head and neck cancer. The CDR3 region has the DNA TGCGCCAGCAGATTGGGGGGGAACTATGGCTACACCTTC. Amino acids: CASRLGGNYGYTF. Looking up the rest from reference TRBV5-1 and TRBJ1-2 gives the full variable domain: KAGVTQTPRYLIKTRGQQVTLSCSPISGHRSVSWYQQTPGQGLQFLFEYFSETQRNKGNFPGRFSGRQFSNSRSEMNVSTLELGDSALYLCASRLGGNYGYTFGSGTRLTVV.